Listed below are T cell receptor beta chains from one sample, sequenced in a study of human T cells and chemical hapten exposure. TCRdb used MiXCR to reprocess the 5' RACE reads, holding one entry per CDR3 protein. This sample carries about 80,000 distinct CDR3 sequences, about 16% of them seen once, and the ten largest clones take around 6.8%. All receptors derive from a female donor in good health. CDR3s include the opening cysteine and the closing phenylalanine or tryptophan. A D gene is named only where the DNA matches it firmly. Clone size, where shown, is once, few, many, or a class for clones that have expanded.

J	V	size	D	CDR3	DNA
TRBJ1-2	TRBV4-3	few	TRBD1	CASSQEGDRGYGYTF	TGCGCCAGCAGCCAAGAGGGGGACAGGGGTTATGGCTACACCTTC
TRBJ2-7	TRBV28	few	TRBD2	CASSLVSGGGEQYF	TGTGCCAGCAGTTTGGTCTCGGGGGGGGGCGAGCAGTACTTC
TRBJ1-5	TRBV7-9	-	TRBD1	CASSLVGTGGVFNQPQHF	TGTGCCAGCAGCTTAGTTGGGACAGGGGGGGTTTTCAATCAGCCCCAGCATTTT
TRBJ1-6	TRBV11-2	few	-	CASSLEPGFLAPLHF	TGTGCCAGCAGCTTAGAGCCGGGCTTCCTGGCACCCCTCCACTTT
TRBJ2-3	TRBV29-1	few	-	CSVATDTQYF	TGCAGCGTTGCAACAGATACGCAGTATTTT
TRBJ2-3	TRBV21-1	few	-	CASSKEHISTDTQYF	TGTGCCAGCAGCAAAGAACACATTAGCACAGATACGCAGTATTTT
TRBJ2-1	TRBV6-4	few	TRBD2	CASSEGGREINEQFF	TGTGCCAGCAGTGAAGGCGGGAGGGAGATTAATGAGCAGTTCTTC
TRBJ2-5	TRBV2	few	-	CASGFYREAETQYF	TGTGCCAGCGGATTCTACAGGGAGGCAGAGACCCAGTACTTC
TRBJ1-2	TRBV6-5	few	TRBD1	CASSYGSGGNYGYTF	TGTGCCAGCAGTTACGGCTCAGGGGGTAACTATGGCTACACCTTC
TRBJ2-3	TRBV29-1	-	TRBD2	CSVGRGRAGDTQYF	TGCAGCGTTGGACGCGGGAGGGCCGGGGATACGCAGTATTTT
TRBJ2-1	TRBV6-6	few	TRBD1	CASSFPGTDNYNEQFF	TGTGCCAGCAGTTTCCCCGGGACAGACAACTACAATGAGCAGTTCTTC
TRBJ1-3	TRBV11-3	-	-	CASSSGSSGNTIYF	TGTGCCAGCAGCTCCGGGAGCTCTGGAAACACCATATATTTT
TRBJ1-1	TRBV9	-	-	CASSVVWDGGTEAFF	TGTGCCAGCAGCGTAGTTTGGGACGGGGGCACTGAAGCTTTCTTT
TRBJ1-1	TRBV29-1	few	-	CSVSGTTEAFF	TGCAGCGTTTCAGGGACCACTGAAGCTTTCTTT
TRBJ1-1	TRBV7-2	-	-	CASSPTGDTEAFF	TGTGCCAGCAGCCCGACGGGGGATACTGAAGCTTTCTTT
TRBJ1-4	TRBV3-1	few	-	CASSLTRRNEKLFF	TGTGCCAGCAGCCTCACACGACGAAATGAAAAACTGTTTTTT